The present T cell receptor (beta chain) was sequenced within a study of monozygotic twins with cystic fibrosis. With regard to this clone: Its antigen is still unknown.

Trimming stripped 1 base from V and 3 bases from J, with 13 bases between. Germline lookup yields CDR1 LGHNT and CDR2 FRNRAP. The CDR3 is made up of 15 amino acids. The data were produced by immunoSEQ multiplex PCR, yet TCRdb's version contains in-frame clones alone and is incomplete. Of 13,000 or so clones in the sample, around 91% are singletons; the top ten hold around 0.8%. Study-wide results and limits: Nucleotide-identical clonotype sharing was significantly higher within monozygotic CF twin pairs than between unrelated CF individuals. Shared CDR3 numbers were not associated with age, concordance or severity.

The source of this sequence is a boy aged 5 to 17 with cystic fibrosis. Sequenced input: blood. The rearrangement joins TRBV12-5 to TRBJ2-7; D uncertain. CDR3 amino acids: CASGLEGELSYEQYF. CDR3 sequence (DNA): TGTGCTAGTGGTTTGGAGGGCGAGCTAAGCTACGAGCAGTACTTC.